This T cell receptor beta chain stems from a study of blood T cells in healthy people across ages (dated by TCRdb to 2015 to 2017). For the wider study: In model experiments, template switching captured roughly one uniquely barcoded TCR beta cDNA molecule for every two T cells. Age-related changes in TCR beta repertoire diversity were measured in the study by deep sequencing normalized with unique cDNA molecular identifiers. The donors were split into four age groups: young (average around 16 years), middle-aged (39), aged (about 56) and long-lived (roughly 88). Two additional independent replicas of 1 million unique cDNA reads from the same blood draw were analyzed for two donors (one aged 18 to 30 and one aged 80 or older). Study-wide findings and limitations: Because the CMV infection status of the donors was unknown, age-related changes in expanded clonotypes may potentially have been confounded. A strong correlation was found between observed TCR beta diversity and the percentage of naive T cells measured by flow cytometry. Estimates of total diversity based on one million sequenced T cells were regarded as lower bounds and as underestimates. Since profiling was done on bulk unsorted PBMCs, naive and antigen-experienced compartments could not be conclusively compared. As age increased, observed TCR beta diversity per million T cells dropped in a roughly linear way, and a significant reduction was already evident by age approximately 40. Compared with the aged group, the long-lived group had more naive CD4+ T cells, fewer expanded clones and increased TCR diversity, suggesting age selection.

In the case of this clonotype: The target of this receptor is not known. No much larger clone is present one base from it, and per-base qualities are unavailable.

The receptor library was made with 5' RACE. The reads were generated on an Illumina HiSeq 2500. A second about 7 to 12 cycle PCR used a sample-barcoded 5' primer and a J-beta primer mix. A template-switch 5' adaptor carrying 12 random nucleotides introduced a unique molecular identifier onto each TCR beta cDNA molecule. Each sample yielded at least 3 million CDR3-containing paired-end reads. First-strand cDNA synthesis was performed from all RNA using the Mint cDNA synthesis kit, with priming by a TRBC-specific oligonucleotide. After uracil-DNA glycosylase treatment, a first 18-cycle PCR used universal primers M1SS and BC2_uni_R on all cDNA. The authors' pipeline ran thus. For normalization, 1 million high-quality reads, each with a distinct molecular identifier, were randomly selected from each sample. Instead of being binned into consensus sequences, reads that shared molecular identifiers were thrown out. CDR3 identification, clonotype clustering and error correction used MiTCR with a Q25 quality threshold and the strictest error-elimination algorithm. A nonparametric unseen species model with Euler transformation was used to estimate lower-bound total TCR beta diversity. TCRdb reprocessed the public reads (quality trimming at Q25 with fastp, clone calling with MiXCR) and kept in-frame beta chains. Identical CDR3 protein sequences are pooled into one entry, listed with their most common genes and DNA. The V and J calls and clone size are TCRdb's, not the authors'. The sample contains more than 750,000 distinct CDR3 sequences, almost 30% of them found a single time. Approximately 10% of the sample is in the top ten clones.

The germline V gene yields SGHTA for CDR1 and FQGNSA for CDR2. Inclusive of the bounding cysteine and phenylalanine, the CDR3 is 17 residues long. This entry keeps only the CDR3 DNA: 51 bases, framed from base 1. Systemically healthy Caucasian individuals from Russia, some 40 in total and aged roughly 6 to 100 years, were included as donors. About 9.1 milliliters of peripheral blood were collected from each donor into EDTA-treated Vacutainer tubes. Ficoll-Paque density-gradient centrifugation was used to isolate PBMCs, with at least 7 million per sample. Total RNA was extracted from PBMCs with Trizol reagent, with at least 6 micrograms obtained per sample. Naive CD45RAhigh/CD27high T cell percentages were measured by flow cytometry on a PBMC aliquot from every donor. The same sample was also studied in work on T cells of mothers and their children. The second publication reports: Nine systemically healthy Caucasian individuals served as donors, namely three mothers together with their six children. cDNA synthesis consumed the entire amount of extracted RNA, loaded at roughly 1.5 ug RNA in each 15 ul reaction. Sample barcodes and 2-4 random nucleotides were added via the M1S primer in the second PCR. More than 8 million TCR beta CDR3 reads were obtained from each mother, and about 3 million reads were obtained from each child. Thymic selection shapes the output of TCR recombination in a similar way in related and unrelated pairs, and inherited differences have a minor effect. Related mother-child pairs always showed normalized repertoire overlap that was slightly higher than in unrelated mother-child pairs, though the difference was never significant. No persistent microchimeric T cell clones were found, with a detection sensitivity of approximately 100 clones per million clonotypes. In the study, deep NGS was used to compare the TCR beta repertoires of mothers and children, and features distinguishing related mother-child pairs from unrelated individuals were sought. Mothers averaged about 40 +/- 4 years of age and children averaged roughly 11 +/- 4 years. Libraries were sequenced on Illumina HiSeq 2000 with 100+100 nt paired-end reads after adapter ligation with NEBNext reagents. To prevent cross-contamination, the mother and child libraries were prepared one month apart and sequenced in separate runs. Each donor had between about 450,000 and 2,200,000 distinct TCR beta clonotypes identified. Naive TCR beta clonotypes were estimated from low-frequency clonotypes matched to each donor's FACS-determined naive share, without sorting.

This TCR came from a woman aged 40 to 49 in good health. The chain employs TRBV7-2 and TRBJ2-5; TRBD2 lines up with 8 middle nucleotides. TRBJ2-1 matches the DNA end more closely, so the J call is doubtful. The sample consisted of blood. This receptor carries the CDR3 CASSSGTRWGGQETQFF. The DNA sequence reads TGTGCCAGCAGCTCAGGGACTAGATGGGGTGGTCAAGAGACCCAGTTCTTC.